This is a list of T cell receptor beta chains from one sample in a study of blood T cell dynamics during melanoma immunotherapy. Measured with immunoSEQ multiplex PCR; TCRdb has only the in-frame clones, and not every one. The repertoire has about 13,000 clones, roughly nine tenths of them found once; the top ten carry approximately 0.2%. The input for sequencing was effector memory CD8+ T cells from blood, taken from a patient treated with checkpoint blockade. These receptors were obtained from a human donor with melanoma. The CDR3 runs from the conserved cysteine through the conserved F or W. A D gene is named only where the DNA matches it firmly. For some rows the clone size is stated as once, few or many, or as a class when expanded; others skip it.

>-|-|TRBJ1-2|TRBV29-1
TGCAGCGTTGTACACGGGAACGGGGGCTACACCTTC
CSVVHGNGGYTF
>TRBD2|-|TRBJ2-7|TRBV6-5
TGTGCCAGCAGTTACTCGTCTAGCGGAAGCTCCTACGAGCAGTACTTC
CASSYSSSGSSYEQYF
>TRBD1|once|TRBJ2-7|TRBV2
TGTGCCAGCAGTCCACAGGGGATGAGCCACGAGCAGTACTTC
CASSPQGMSHEQYF
>TRBD2|-|TRBJ2-5|TRBV7-9
TGTGCCAGCAGCTCCTGGGGGCGGGAGGCTGGGGAGACCCAGTACTTC
CASSSWGREAGETQYF
>-|-|TRBJ1-5|TRBV5-6
TGTGCCAGCAGCTTGGGGGGCAACAATCAGCCCCAGCATTTT
CASSLGGNNQPQHF
>TRBD2|once|TRBJ2-5|TRBV4-1
TGCGCCAGCAGCCTCACTAGCGGGGGGGAAGAGACCCAGTACTTC
CASSLTSGGEETQYF
>-|-|TRBJ1-1|TRBV2
TGTGCCAGCCTTGAACTACATAACACTGAAGCTTTCTTT
CASLELHNTEAFF
>-|-|TRBJ1-5|TRBV27
TGTGCCAGCAGTCCGAGGGAGTCCGGAAATCAGCCCCAGCATTTT
CASSPRESGNQPQHF
>-|once|TRBJ1-1|TRBV7-2
TGTGCCAGCAGCAACCCCCATGATGAACCACGGGGGACTGAAGCTTTCTTT
CASSNPHDEPRGTEAFF
>-|-|TRBJ2-5|TRBV4-1
TGCGCCAGCAGCCAAGTTGGACCGGGAATCCAAGAGACCCAGTACTTC
CASSQVGPGIQETQYF
>TRBD2|once|TRBJ2-1|TRBV27
TGTGCCAGCAGCTCAGCGGGAGTGGCCTACAATGAGCAGTTCTTC
CASSSAGVAYNEQFF
>-|-|TRBJ2-3|TRBV5-1
TGCGCCAGCAGTCCCTTGGGGGGAGTCACAGATACGCAGTATTTT
CASSPLGGVTDTQYF
>-|-|TRBJ1-5|TRBV9
TGTGCCAGCAGCGGCTCGTATAGCAATCAGCCCCAGCATTTT
CASSGSYSNQPQHF
>-|once|TRBJ2-1|TRBV6-5
TGTGCCAGCACTGAGGCGAGCTCCTACAATGAGCAGTTCTTC
CASTEASSYNEQFF
>-|-|TRBJ1-1|TRBV9
TGTGCCAGCAGCGTAGCGGGAACAGGGACTGAAGCTTTCTTT
CASSVAGTGTEAFF
>-|-|TRBJ1-1|TRBV6-6
TGTGCCAGCAGTTTGGGGGCCTTGAACACTGAAGCTTTCTTT
CASSLGALNTEAFF
>-|-|TRBJ2-2|TRBV7-2
TGTGCCAGCAGCTTAGGGGCCGGGGAGCTGTTTTTT
CASSLGAGELFF
>TRBD1|-|TRBJ2-7|TRBV27
TGTGCCAGCAGTATGGGACAGAACTACGAGCGGTACTTC
CASSMGQNYERYF
>-|-|TRBJ2-7|TRBV4-2
TGTGCCAGCAGCCAAGTGGCTTCGAGCTCCTACGAGCAGTACTTC
CASSQVASSSYEQYF
>-|-|TRBJ1-1|TRBV11-2
TGTGCCAGCAGCTTAGTCCCAGGGGTACGGGGCACTGAAGCTTTCTTT
CASSLVPGVRGTEAFF
>-|-|TRBJ1-5|TRBV7-8
TGTGCCAGCAGCTTACTGGTGTCCGGGGTGTCGGATCAGCCCCAGCATTTT
CASSLLVSGVSDQPQHF
>TRBD1|few|TRBJ2-7|TRBV6-1
TGTGCCAGCACGGACAGGCCCTACGAGCAGTACTTC
CASTDRPYEQYF
>-|-|TRBJ2-7|TRBV27
TGTGCCAGCAGTTTTAGGGCAGGCTCAACCTACGAGCAGTACTTC
CASSFRAGSTYEQYF
>-|-|TRBJ1-5|TRBV6-1
TGTGCCAGCAGTGAAGTAATCATATCAAGCAATCAGCCCCAGCATTTT
CASSEVIISSNQPQHF
>-|-|TRBJ2-1|TRBV5-4
TGTGCCAGCAGTTCCGGGGGCCGGGCGGTTAATGAGCAGTTCTTC
CASSSGGRAVNEQFF
>TRBD2|-|TRBJ2-3|TRBV7-8
TGTGCCAGCAGCTTGGGAGGGGCTCCTAGCACAGATACGCAGTATTTT
CASSLGGAPSTDTQYF
>TRBD1|-|TRBJ2-1|TRBV11-2
TGTGCCAGCAGCTTAGGGGGGACAGGGGTGAATGAGCAGTTCTTC
CASSLGGTGVNEQFF
>TRBD1|-|TRBJ1-2|TRBV27
TGTGCCAGCAGTTCTGACCTAACAGGGGGCGTTAAAAATGGCTACACCTTC
CASSSDLTGGVKNGYTF
>TRBD1|-|TRBJ2-2|TRBV11-3
TGTGCCAGCAGCCCGGGACAGGCATTTGACACCGGGGAGCTGTTTTTT
CASSPGQAFDTGELFF